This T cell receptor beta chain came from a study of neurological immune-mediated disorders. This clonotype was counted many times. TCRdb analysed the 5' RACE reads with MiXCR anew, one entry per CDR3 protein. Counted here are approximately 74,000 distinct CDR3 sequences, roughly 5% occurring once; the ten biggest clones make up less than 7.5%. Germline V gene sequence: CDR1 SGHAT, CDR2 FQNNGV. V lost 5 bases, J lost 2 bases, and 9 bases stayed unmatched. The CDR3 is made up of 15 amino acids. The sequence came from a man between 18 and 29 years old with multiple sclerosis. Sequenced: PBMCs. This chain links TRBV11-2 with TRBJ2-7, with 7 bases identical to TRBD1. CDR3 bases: TGTGCCAGCAGCCCAATGACAGGGACAACCTACGAGCAGTACTTC. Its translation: CASSPMTGTTYEQYF.